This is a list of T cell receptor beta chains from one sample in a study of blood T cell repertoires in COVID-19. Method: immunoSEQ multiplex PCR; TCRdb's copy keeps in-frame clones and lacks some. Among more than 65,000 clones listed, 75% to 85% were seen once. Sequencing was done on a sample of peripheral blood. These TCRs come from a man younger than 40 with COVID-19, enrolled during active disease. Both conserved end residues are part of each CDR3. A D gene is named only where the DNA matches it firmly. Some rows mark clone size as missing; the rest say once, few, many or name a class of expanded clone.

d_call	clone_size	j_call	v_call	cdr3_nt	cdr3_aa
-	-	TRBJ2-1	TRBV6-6	TGTGCCAGCAGTTACGGGCCGGAGGATGAGCAGTTCTTC	CASSYGPEDEQFF
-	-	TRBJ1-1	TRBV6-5	TGTGCCAGCAGTTCGCGAGGGAGGGCTGAAGCTTTCTTT	CASSSRGRAEAFF
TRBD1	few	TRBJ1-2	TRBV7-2	TGTGCCAGCAATAACAGGGGCTTAAACTATGGCTACACCTTC	CASNNRGLNYGYTF
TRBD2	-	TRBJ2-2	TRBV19	TGTGCCAGTAGTATTCAGGGACTAGGGGAGCTGTTTTTT	CASSIQGLGELFF
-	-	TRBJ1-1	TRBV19	TGTGCCAGTAGTATAGTGGTAAGGGGTACTGAAGCTTTCTTT	CASSIVVRGTEAFF
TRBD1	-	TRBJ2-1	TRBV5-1	TGCGCCAGCAGCTTGCAGGGACAGGGGGCGAATGAGCAGTTCTTC	CASSLQGQGANEQFF
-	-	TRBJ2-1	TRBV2	TGTGCCAGCAGAGACTTACTAGGAGCCTACAATGAGCAGTTCTTC	CASRDLLGAYNEQFF
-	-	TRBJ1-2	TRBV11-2	TGTGCCAGCAGCTTAGGAGGGGGCTATGGCTACACCTTC	CASSLGGGYGYTF
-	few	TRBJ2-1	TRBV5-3	TGTGCCAGAAGGCGGGCAGTCTCGAGCTCCTACAATGAGCAGTTCTTC	CARRRAVSSSYNEQFF
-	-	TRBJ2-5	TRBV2	TGTGCCAGCAGCGGAGGGTTGTACCAAGAGACCCAGTACTTC	CASSGGLYQETQYF
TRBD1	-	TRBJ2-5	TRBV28	TGTGCCAGCAGTTCAGGGGGCTTGAGACAAGAGACCCAGTACTTC	CASSSGGLRQETQYF
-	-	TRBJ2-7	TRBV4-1	TGCGCCAGCAGCCAAGATCCCAGACAGCCCCGAGCGTACGAGCAGTACTTC	CASSQDPRQPRAYEQYF
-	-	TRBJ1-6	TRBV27	TGTGCCAGCCGGGACTCCAGGACATCGTATAATTCACCCCTCCACTTT	CASRDSRTSYNSPLHF
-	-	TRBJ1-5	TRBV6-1	TGTGCCAGCAGTGAATGGGGCAGGGGTACAGGCAATCAGCCCCAGCATTTT	CASSEWGRGTGNQPQHF
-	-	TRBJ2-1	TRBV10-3	TGTGCCATCAGCAAGGGACTGTACAATGAGCAGTTCTTC	CAISKGLYNEQFF
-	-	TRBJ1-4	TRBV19	TGTGCCAGTAGTCCCCGTACGGGGGGCAATGAAAAACTGTTTTTT	CASSPRTGGNEKLFF
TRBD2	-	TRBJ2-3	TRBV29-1	TGCAGCGTTGAACTAGCGGCTCCCACAAGCACAGATACGCAGTATTTT	CSVELAAPTSTDTQYF
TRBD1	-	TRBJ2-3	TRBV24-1	TGTGCCACCAGTGACCCGACTCCCGGGACAGGGTTTGGAAGAGATACGCAGTATTTT	CATSDPTPGTGFGRDTQYF
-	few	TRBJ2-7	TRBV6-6	TGTGCCAGCAGTTACACCGCGGACTGGGGGCGCGGCGAGCAGTACTTC	CASSYTADWGRGEQYF
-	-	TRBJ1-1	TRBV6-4	TGTGCCAGCAGTGAGGGAGCCACGAACACTGAAGCTTTCTTT	CASSEGATNTEAFF